This is a list of T cell receptor beta chains from one sample in a study of T cells in Graves' hyperthyroidism and ophthalmopathy. TCRdb itself ran the multiplex PCR reads through MiXCR, one entry per CDR3 protein. There are hundreds of thousands of distinct CDR3 sequences in the sample; approximately 14% occur only once, and around 4.5% lies in the top ten. Sequenced material: blood. These receptors all stem from a woman in her thirties or forties with Graves' ophthalmopathy. CDR3s include the opening cysteine and the closing phenylalanine or tryptophan. Each record gives: D gene, V gene, J gene, clone size, CDR3 protein, CDR3 DNA. The D gene is left open where the match is weak. Not all rows give a size; the values are once, few, many and, for expanded clones, a class.

-,TRBV20-1,TRBJ2-5,-,CSARGSPRQETQYF,TGCAGTGCTAGGGGGTCCCCCCGCCAAGAGACCCAGTACTTC
TRBD1,TRBV2,TRBJ1-3,-,CASRDRGSAGNTIYF,TGTGCCAGCAGGGACAGGGGATCGGCGGGAAACACCATATATTTT
TRBD2,TRBV18,TRBJ2-5,many,CASLRLAGVQETQYF,TGTGCCAGCCTCCGACTAGCGGGAGTCCAAGAGACCCAGTACTTC
-,TRBV7-8,TRBJ1-5,many,CASSQSNQPQHF,TGTGCCAGCTCCCAGAGCAATCAGCCCCAGCATTTT
TRBD2,TRBV12-3/TRBV12-4,TRBJ2-7,few,CASSNRLAGGSYEQYF,TGTGCCAGCAGTAACCGACTAGCGGGAGGGTCCTACGAGCAGTACTTC
TRBD1,TRBV19,TRBJ1-2,many,CASSNAPGQGKHGYTF,TGTGCCAGTAGTAATGCCCCGGGACAGGGGAAGCATGGCTACACCTTC
-,TRBV7-2,TRBJ2-7,many,CASSSPPGRSYEQYF,TGTGCCAGCAGCTCCCCCCCGGGCAGGTCCTACGAGCAGTACTTC
TRBD2,TRBV5-5,TRBJ2-7,few,CASSLVLAEYEQYF,TGTGCCAGCAGCTTGGTGCTAGCGGAATACGAGCAGTACTTC
-,TRBV28,TRBJ2-5,many,CASSSSGKGQETQYF,TGTGCCAGCAGTTCTTCAGGGAAGGGTCAAGAGACCCAGTACTTC
TRBD2,TRBV12-3/TRBV12-4,TRBJ2-5,many,CASSLNLAGGETQYF,TGTGCCAGCAGTTTAAATCTAGCGGGAGGGGAGACCCAGTACTTC
TRBD1,TRBV18,TRBJ2-7,-,CASSTRQGDRPYEQYF,TGTGCCAGCTCAACCCGACAGGGGGATAGGCCCTACGAGCAGTACTTC